The 32 T cell receptor beta chains below all came from one sample that was sequenced in a study of T cell repertoires in cytomegalovirus infection. MiXCR was run by TCRdb on the reads, yielding one entry per CDR3 protein. The table records more than 350,000 distinct CDR3 sequences, around 32% of them present only once. Sequencing was carried out using PBMCs. The receptors were gathered from a human donor in good health (CMV status not recorded). Some clones in this sample may be carry-over from other donors' samples.

This clonotype was observed a handful of times. The chain couples TRBV6-1 to TRBJ2-7, with 7 bases that match TRBD1. The CDR3 is 15 residues long. Trimming took 4 bases from V and 5 from J; bases not matched to a gene: 11. The germline V gene encodes CDR1 MNHNS and CDR2 SASEGT. CDR3 in amino acids: CASSGQGTGFHEQYF. CDR3 DNA sequence: TGTGCCAGCAGTGGACAGGGAACGGGGTTCCACGAGCAGTACTTC.

The chain has TRBV18 and TRBJ2-4; D possibly corresponds to TRBD1 (6 bases). V was pared by 0 bases and J by 6 bases, with 6 bases between. The germline gives CDR1 KGHSH, CDR2 LQKENI. The CDR3 length is 13 residues. The CDR3 bases are TGTGCCAGCTCACCACCGGACAGAAACATTCAGTACTTC. Translating it yields CASSPPDRNIQYF.

On this clonotype: The junction differs from germline at one of its ends, possibly a read error. V usage is TRBV20-1 and J usage is TRBJ1-1, with D possibly matching TRBD1 (5 bases). The CDR3 spans 14 residues. Germline V CDR1 and CDR2: DFQATT, SNEGSKA (reference sequence). This chain's CDR3 is CSASLGPVNTEALF. CDR3 nucleotide sequence: TGCAGTGCTAGCTTGGGACCTGTGAACACTGAAGCTTTATTT.

Many counts were recorded for this clonotype. The gene calls are TRBV7-2 and TRBJ2-7; D might be TRBD1 (5 bases). Germline V lookup: CDR1 SGHTA, CDR2 FQGNSA. Trimming pared 4 bases from V and 0 bases from J, leaving 10 bases between. This CDR3 comprises 14 residues. DNA of the CDR3: TGTGCCAGCAGCTCCAGGGCTTCCTCCTACGAGCAGTACTTC. Translating it yields CASSSRASSYEQYF.

This clonotype has more than one count but fewer than ten. This chain links TRBV5-1 with TRBJ2-7, with 15 bases fitting TRBD2. Germline V gives CDR1 SGHRS, CDR2 YFSETQ. With 3 bases clipped from V and 0 bases from J, the junction kept 4 bases outside the gene matches. This CDR3 region has 17 residues. CDR3 sequence: CASSYGTSGGSSYEQYF. CDR3 nucleotides: TGCGCCAGCAGCTATGGGACTAGCGGGGGGTCCTCCTACGAGCAGTACTTC. The entire variable domain, with the rest obtained from reference TRBV5-1 and TRBJ2-7, is as follows: KAGVTQTPRYLIKTRGQQVTLSCSPISGHRSVSWYQQTPGQGLQFLFEYFSETQRNKGNFPGRFSGRQFSNSRSEMNVSTLELGDSALYLCASSYGTSGGSSYEQYFGPGTRLTVT.

V is TRBV20-1 and J is TRBJ2-7; D call uncertain. CDR3 size: 13 residues. CDR1 DFQATT and CDR2 SNEGSKA come from the germline V gene (reference sequence). V was trimmed by 5 bases and J by 6 bases, leaving 17 bases between them. The CDR3 reads CSAADPRSFEQYF. In DNA form, the CDR3 reads TGCAGTGCTGCAGATCCGCGTTCGTTCGAGCAGTACTTC.

On this clonotype itself: A much larger clone sits a single nucleotide away, making a read error possible. The conserved final phenylalanine or tryptophan is absent from the CDR3, which likely points to a read error. The chain carries TRBV7-2 and TRBJ2-1; TRBD1 matches 8 bases. The germline V gene encodes CDR1 SGHTA and CDR2 FQGNSA. The CDR3 has 13 residues. Trimming at V came to 3 bases and at J to 5 bases, leaving 0 bases not matched to a gene. CDR3 DNA: TGTGCCAGCAGCTTGACAGGGGACAATGAGCAGTTCTTA. Translated, it gives CASSLTGDNEQFL.

The chain links TRBV15 to TRBJ1-2; unclear D gene. Germline CDR1 is LNHNV and CDR2 is YYDKDF (reference sequence). V shed 0 bases and J shed 1 base, with 9 bases lying between them. This CDR3 comprises 15 residues. In DNA form, the CDR3 reads TGTGCCACCAGCAGAGATCGGAGCGTTAACTATGGCTACACCTTC. Encoded protein: CATSRDRSVNYGYTF.

This clonotype appeared a few times. The chain combines TRBV12-3 or TRBV12-4 with TRBJ2-7; the D is unclear. The CDR3 spans 12 residues. V gave up 3 bases and J gave up 3 bases, with 6 bases separating them. The CDR3 region has the DNA TGTGCCAGCAGTTTGACATACTACGAGCAGTACTTC. Its protein product is CASSLTYYEQYF.

The chain uses TRBV7-9 and TRBJ1-1; 7 bases map to TRBD1. Germline values: CDR1 SEHNR, CDR2 FQNEAQ (reference sequence). There are 16 residues in the CDR3. V lost 1 base, J lost 1 base, and 6 bases stayed unmatched. DNA for the CDR3: TGTGCCAGCAGCTTAGGGGGGCGGACAGGGAACACTGAAGCTTTCTTT. It is translated as CASSLGGRTGNTEAFF.

Only a few counts were recorded for this clonotype. V usage is TRBV2 and J usage is TRBJ1-4; D is undetermined. Germline V CDR1 and CDR2: SNHLY, FYNNEI. V gave up 2 bases and J gave up 10 bases, with 14 bases separating them. The CDR3 contains 14 residues. DNA for the CDR3: TGTGCCAGCAGTGAACTAACGGCATTGGGAAAACTGTTTTTT. As protein: CASSELTALGKLFF.

The chain recombines TRBV20-1 with TRBJ2-5; 10 bases line up with TRBD1. The CDR3 covers 17 residues. V dropped 0 bases and J dropped 2; count of bases not matched to a gene: 9. Germline lookup yields CDR1 DFQATT and CDR2 SNEGSKA (reference sequence). The CDR3 here is CSARDGWTGGTQETQYF. The CDR3 DNA sequence: TGCAGTGCTAGAGATGGGTGGACAGGGGGGACACAAGAGACCCAGTACTTC.

This clonotype was observed a few times. This sequence joins TRBV24-1 and TRBJ2-2; 9 nucleotides match TRBD1. CDR1 and CDR2 from the germline V gene are KGHDR and SFDVKD. The CDR3 is 16 amino acids. Trimming at V came to 5 bases and at J to 5 bases, leaving 8 bases not matched to a gene. In nucleotides, the CDR3 is TGTGCCACCAGTGCCCCGACAGGGGGATATACCGGGGAGCTGTTTTTT. This sequence encodes CATSAPTGGYTGELFF.

V usage is TRBV12-3 or TRBV12-4 and J usage is TRBJ2-1; TRBD1 aligns across 8 bases. This CDR3 is built from 15 residues. Trimming cost V 3 bases and J 7 bases; bases outside gene matches: 8. CDR3 DNA: TGTGCCAGCAGTTTGGACAGGGCAAAGGAGAATGAGCAGTTCTTC. Encoded protein: CASSLDRAKENEQFF.

This clonotype was observed a handful of times. This rearrangement joins TRBV6-4 to TRBJ1-4, with D hard to call. The CDR3 consists of 13 residues. V lost 6 bases to trimming and J lost 2 bases, with 7 bases between them. Looked up from germline, CDR1 is MRHNA and CDR2 is SNTAGT. The CDR3 DNA reads TGTGCCAGCAGCGAGAGGACTAATGAAAAACTGTTTTTT. As protein: CASSERTNEKLFF.

This clonotype occurred a few times. The chain recombines TRBV12-3 or TRBV12-4 with TRBJ1-5; D gene ambiguous. Trimming removed 4 bases at V and 5 bases at J, with 6 bases between. This CDR3 is 12 amino acids long. As DNA, the CDR3 is TGTGCCAGCAGTTGGATCCATCAGCCCCAGCATTTT. This encodes CASSWIHQPQHF.

This clonotype was seen only a few times. V and J are TRBV19 and TRBJ1-4, with 7 bases matching TRBD1. CDR3 length: 16 residues. From germline, CDR1 is LNHDA and CDR2 SQIVND (reference sequence). The J segment lost 2 bases and the V segment lost 7 bases, leaving 10 bases of the junction unmatched. CDR3 bases: TGTGCCAGTATTATGACGGACAGGAACACTAATGAAAAACTGTTTTTT. Amino acid sequence: CASIMTDRNTNEKLFF. Full variable domain (remainder filled in from reference TRBV19 and TRBJ1-4): DGGITQSPKYLFRKEGQNVTLSCEQNLNHDAMYWYRQDPGQGLRLIYYSQIVNDFQKGDIAEGYSVSREKKESFPLTVTSAQKNPTAFYLCASIMTDRNTNEKLFFGSGTQLSVL.

This clonotype was recorded many times. The rearrangement joins TRBV4-1 to TRBJ1-1; no clear D gene. Germline V lookup: CDR1 MGHRA, CDR2 YSYEKL. The V end lost 4 bases, the J end lost 0 bases, and 9 bases lay between the germline ends. The CDR3 sequence is 14 residues long. Here the CDR3 DNA reads TGCGCCAGCAGCCCCGGGATATTGAACACTGAAGCTTTCTTT. This translates into CASSPGILNTEAFF.

There are many counts of this clonotype. The junction departs from the called germline gene at one end, perhaps through a read error. This sequence joins TRBV7-7 and TRBJ2-3; no clear D. Germline-derived CDR1 and CDR2 are SSHAT and FNYEAQ (reference sequence). CDR3 size: 13 residues. The CDR3 loop is CASSPLDTDTQYF. CDR3 sequence (DNA): TGTGCTAGCAGTCCCCTGGACACAGATACGCAGTATTTT.

This clonotype has just one count. The chain employs TRBV5-1 and TRBJ2-2, with 15 bases lining up with TRBD2. Losses at the gene ends were 3 bases for V and 0 bases for J; bases not matched to a gene: 3. The CDR3 is made up of 18 amino acids. Per germline, CDR1 SGHRS and CDR2 YFSETQ. The CDR3 bases are TGCGCCAGCAGCTCGGGACTAGCGGGGGGTGCGAACACCGGGGAGCTGTTTTTT. Translating it yields CASSSGLAGGANTGELFF.

This clonotype was seen repeatedly, ten times or more. The CDR3: CASSLVGRGRDEQFF. CDR3 bases: TGTGCCAGCAGCTTAGTCGGCAGGGGGCGGGATGAGCAGTTCTTC. The chain combines TRBV7-2 with TRBJ2-1; 8 bases are a match to TRBD1. In germline, CDR1 is SGHTA, CDR2 FQGNSA. V shed 1 base and J 8 bases; nucleotides not matched to a gene: 7. CDR3 size: 15 residues. The full variable domain, completed using reference TRBV7-2 and TRBJ2-1, is GAGVSQSPSNKVTEKGKDVELRCDPISGHTALYWYRQSLGQGLEFLIYFQGNSAPDKSGLPSDRFSAERTGGSVSTLTIQRTQQEDSAVYLCASSLVGRGRDEQFFGPGTRLTVL.

This chain links TRBV19 with TRBJ2-1, with 7 bases identical to TRBD2. V gave up 2 bases and J gave up 1 base; unmatched junction bases: 5. CDR1 is LNHDA, CDR2 SQIVND, per germline (reference sequence). The CDR3 consists of 16 residues. CDR3 residues: CASSILGLTSYNEQFF. The CDR3 DNA follows: TGTGCCAGTAGTATACTGGGACTAACATCCTACAATGAGCAGTTCTTC.

The chain carries TRBV2 and TRBJ1-6; D gene ambiguous. The CDR3 length is 13 residues. Germline CDR1 reads SNHLY; CDR2 reads FYNNEI. Deletions cut 2 bases from V and 6 bases from J, with 5 bases between. CDR3 loop: CASSEQINSPLHF. In DNA form, the CDR3 reads TGTGCCAGCAGTGAACAGATTAATTCACCCCTCCACTTT.

This clonotype turned up a few times. The CDR3 DNA is TGTGCCAGTAGTATATCCGTCTATGGCTACACCTTC. Translation: CASSISVYGYTF. This chain connects TRBV19 to TRBJ1-2, with D uncertain. V gave up 2 bases and J gave up 4 bases, with 5 bases separating them. The CDR3 extends over 12 amino acids. Germline assignment: CDR1 LNHDA and CDR2 SQIVND (reference sequence).

The genes are TRBV4-3 and TRBJ1-4; 8 bases match TRBD1. The CDR3 sequence is 16 residues long. CDR1 LGHNA and CDR2 YSLEER come from the germline V gene. V was pared by 0 bases and J by 5 bases, with 5 bases of the junction left unmatched. CDR3 nucleotide sequence: TGCGCCAGCAGCCAAGAACCACAGGGGGTAAATGAAAAACTGTTTTTT. Translation gives CASSQEPQGVNEKLFF.

This clonotype appeared a single time. V gene TRBV20-1 combines with J gene TRBJ1-2, with a weak D call TRBD1 (6 bases). V was trimmed by 5 bases and J by 1 base, leaving 20 bases between them. The CDR3 length is 16 residues. Germline CDR1 and CDR2: DFQATT and SNEGSKA (reference sequence). The CDR3 coding sequence is TGCAGTGCTCCCCTCCCCGGGGACAACCTTAACTATGGCTACACCTTC. It is translated as CSAPLPGDNLNYGYTF.

With respect to this clonotype: The junction does not match germline at one end; this may be a read error. This chain connects TRBV12-3 or TRBV12-4 to TRBJ2-1; tentatively, D is TRBD2 (5 bases). This CDR3 is built from 12 residues. The CDR3, as DNA: TGTGACAGCAGTTTAGCGTTAGTCGAGCAGTTCTTC. The encoded protein is CDSSLALVEQFF.

Many counts were recorded for this clonotype. The chain has TRBV7-2 and TRBJ2-3, with D tentatively TRBD1 (6 bases). CDR1 is SGHTA, CDR2 FQGNSA, per germline. The CDR3 is 16 amino acids. V lost 5 bases to trimming and J lost 6 bases, with 21 bases between them. CDR3 nucleotide sequence: TGTGCCAGCAGCAGGGCCCAGGGGCCAAATTTGGATACGCAGTATTTT. This codes for CASSRAQGPNLDTQYF.

The V call is TRBV12-3 or TRBV12-4, the J call TRBJ1-2, with 8 bases that match TRBD1. The CDR3 covers 16 residues. The trim removed 3 bases at V and 0 bases at J, leaving 6 bases unmatched. The CDR3 here is CASSLSQQGANYGYTF. The CDR3 bases are TGTGCCAGCAGTTTGTCCCAACAGGGGGCTAACTATGGCTACACCTTC.

There are a few counts of this clonotype. The J gene is TRBJ2-5, the V gene TRBV12-3 or TRBV12-4, with D unclear. The V end was cut by 3 bases, the J end by 1 base, with 9 bases between. CDR3 length: 14 residues. The CDR3 reads CASSFGVSQETQYF. The CDR3 nucleotides are TGTGCCAGCAGTTTTGGGGTGTCCCAAGAGACCCAGTACTTC.

CDR3 loop: CATSDLGGGQYNEQFF. CDR3 bases: TGTGCCACCAGTGATTTAGGGGGGGGGCAATACAATGAGCAGTTCTTC. The chain is built from TRBV24-1 and TRBJ2-1, with D perhaps matching TRBD2 (7 bases). V gave up 1 base and J gave up 4 bases, with 13 bases separating them. Germline V lookup: CDR1 KGHDR, CDR2 SFDVKD. The CDR3 spans 16 residues.

The chain is built from TRBV12-3 or TRBV12-4 and TRBJ1-3; 9 nucleotides line up with TRBD1. This CDR3 contains 17 residues. The V segment lost 5 bases and the J segment 1 base; nucleotides outside the gene matches: 9. The CDR3, as DNA: TGTGCCAGCAGTATTTGGGACAGGGCAAATTCTGGAAACACCATATATTTT. Translating it yields CASSIWDRANSGNTIYF.